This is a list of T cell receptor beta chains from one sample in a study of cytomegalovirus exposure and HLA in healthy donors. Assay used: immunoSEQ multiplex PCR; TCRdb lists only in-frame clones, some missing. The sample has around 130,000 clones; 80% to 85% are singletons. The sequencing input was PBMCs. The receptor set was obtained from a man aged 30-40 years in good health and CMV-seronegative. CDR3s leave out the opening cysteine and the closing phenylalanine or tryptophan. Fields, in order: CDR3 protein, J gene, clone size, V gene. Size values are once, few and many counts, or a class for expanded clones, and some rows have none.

CDR3: ASSLTDPSDPPPKGYT
J: TRBJ1-2
size: NA
V: TRBV7-8

CDR3: ASSETGWVQETQY
J: TRBJ2-5
size: NA
V: TRBV6-1

CDR3: ASSLGRYSNQPQH
J: TRBJ1-5
size: NA
V: TRBV7-2

CDR3: ASSAPRGGIHTDTQY
J: TRBJ2-3
size: NA
V: TRBV5-1

CDR3: ASSQDRVGGNTIY
J: TRBJ1-3
size: NA
V: TRBV4-3

CDR3: ASSEPNNEQF
J: TRBJ2-1
size: NA
V: TRBV5-1

CDR3: ASSRETAAYGYT
J: TRBJ1-2
size: NA
V: TRBV2

CDR3: ASSYEGNYGYT
J: TRBJ1-2
size: NA
V: TRBV6-6

CDR3: ASSWGTVLQF
J: TRBJ2-1
size: once
V: TRBV7-6

CDR3: ASRGLLPNEQF
J: TRBJ2-1
size: NA
V: TRBV5-8

CDR3: ASSSGLAGGRPSTDTQY
J: TRBJ2-3
size: NA
V: TRBV5-1

CDR3: ASSQVGADTQY
J: TRBJ2-3
size: NA
V: TRBV14

CDR3: ASSLPQDRDQETQY
J: TRBJ2-5
size: NA
V: TRBV7-8

CDR3: SVEVPSGGAETRETQY
J: TRBJ2-5
size: NA
V: TRBV29-1

CDR3: ASSLRVSRGEKLF
J: TRBJ1-4
size: NA
V: TRBV28

CDR3: ASSSRQGVSPYEQY
J: TRBJ2-7
size: NA
V: TRBV5-6

CDR3: ASSGGGNTIY
J: TRBJ1-3
size: NA
V: TRBV27

CDR3: ASSAQGHEQF
J: TRBJ2-1
size: few
V: TRBV5-6

CDR3: ASSVPGFYRGF
J: TRBJ2-1
size: once
V: TRBV28

CDR3: ASSFTEGTDTQY
J: TRBJ2-3
size: NA
V: TRBV6-5

CDR3: ASSHRGARAEAF
J: TRBJ1-1
size: NA
V: TRBV19

CDR3: ASSLSTGTLTYEQY
J: NA
size: NA
V: TRBV28

CDR3: AWARLGAGGADTQY
J: TRBJ2-3
size: NA
V: TRBV30

CDR3: ASSLNILGTGGTVYEQY
J: TRBJ2-7
size: NA
V: TRBV19

CDR3: ASSIRAGGFTDTQY
J: TRBJ2-3
size: NA
V: TRBV19

CDR3: ASSLGPLPADTQY
J: TRBJ2-3
size: few
V: TRBV5-1

CDR3: ASSWGQPVETQY
J: TRBJ2-5
size: few
V: TRBV6-5

CDR3: ASSLARGVAGNTIY
J: TRBJ1-3
size: NA
V: TRBV7-2

CDR3: SVQTGKTEAF
J: TRBJ1-1
size: NA
V: TRBV29-1

CDR3: ASSLEGSDTQY
J: TRBJ2-3
size: NA
V: TRBV7-9

CDR3: ASSREVQGAGDTQY
J: TRBJ2-3
size: once
V: TRBV4-2

CDR3: ASSIESGTAGNTIY
J: TRBJ1-3
size: NA
V: TRBV19

CDR3: ASSLQGSGTEAF
J: TRBJ1-1
size: NA
V: TRBV19

CDR3: ASSSTGSWKSYEQY
J: TRBJ2-7
size: NA
V: TRBV27

CDR3: ASSYSNLLAHNEQF
J: TRBJ2-1
size: NA
V: TRBV6-5

CDR3: ASSYSGQGGFGELF
J: TRBJ2-2
size: NA
V: TRBV6-5

CDR3: ASSPQTGGGSPLH
J: TRBJ1-6
size: NA
V: TRBV7-2

CDR3: ASSSAGQGMYGYT
J: TRBJ1-2
size: NA
V: TRBV6-5

CDR3: ASRAGTGGNTIY
J: TRBJ1-3
size: NA
V: TRBV6-5

CDR3: ASSDSPGESSNQPQH
J: TRBJ1-5
size: few
V: TRBV6-4

CDR3: ASSVGSRTNTGELF
J: TRBJ2-2
size: NA
V: TRBV9

CDR3: ASSLPRGLAGANVLT
J: TRBJ2-6
size: few
V: TRBV5-6

CDR3: ASTPRGSNSPLH
J: TRBJ1-6
size: NA
V: TRBV6-6

CDR3: AARENSPLH
J: TRBJ1-6
size: NA
V: TRBV6-1

CDR3: ASRKLATVGETQY
J: TRBJ2-5
size: once
V: TRBV10-2

CDR3: ASSRSGGSYNEQF
J: TRBJ2-1
size: few
V: TRBV2

CDR3: ASSATGEAFYGYT
J: TRBJ1-2
size: NA
V: TRBV10-2

CDR3: AWSADRQGSYGYT
J: TRBJ1-2
size: NA
V: TRBV30

CDR3: ASSVDGTGGHEQY
J: TRBJ2-7
size: once
V: TRBV6-1

CDR3: ASSPQGTGTGNTIY
J: TRBJ1-3
size: NA
V: TRBV7-6

CDR3: ASSVGGGAGVQETQY
J: TRBJ2-5
size: NA
V: TRBV9

CDR3: ASSRLAGAPNYGYT
J: TRBJ1-2
size: NA
V: TRBV13

CDR3: ASSFGGGAGETQY
J: TRBJ2-5
size: NA
V: TRBV5-6

CDR3: ASSLPGIYYGYT
J: TRBJ1-2
size: NA
V: TRBV28

CDR3: ASSLGLAGRSSYEQY
J: TRBJ2-7
size: NA
V: TRBV7-2

CDR3: ASCARFNQPQH
J: TRBJ1-5
size: NA
V: TRBV19